The 17 T cell receptor beta chains given below trace back to one sample, sequenced in a study of Tregs in tolerant kidney transplant recipients. Clones were read by immunoSEQ multiplex PCR, and TCRdb kept only the in-frame ones, dropping some. Of some 69,000 clones in the sample, 84% were seen once. What was sequenced was CD4+ T cells from blood. The source is a human donor in good health.

The CDR3 is CASSLEGGRANEQYF. Written as DNA, the CDR3 is TGTGCCAGCAGCTTAGAAGGCGGGAGGGCCAACGAGCAGTACTTC. This chain uses TRBV11-2 with TRBJ2-7; 9 nucleotides align to TRBD2. V shed 0 bases, J shed 5 bases, and the junction held 5 bases outside the gene matches. The CDR3 is 15 residues long. Germline V gives CDR1 SGHAT, CDR2 FQNNGV. Supplemented by reference TRBV11-2 and TRBJ2-7, the full variable domain reads EAGVAQSPRYKIIEKRQSVAFWCNPISGHATLYWYQQILGQGPKLLIQFQNNGVVDDSQLPKDRFSAERLKGVDSTLKIQPAKLEDSAVYLCASSLEGGRANEQYFGPGTRLTVT.

The chain combines TRBV7-9 with TRBJ2-3; a weak D match, TRBD1 (6 bases). The V and J ends lost 5 bases and 1 base respectively, with 7 bases between them. This CDR3 spans 13 amino acids. Germline V gene lookup returns CDR1 SEHNR and CDR2 FQNEAQ (reference sequence). The CDR3 loop reads CASSRTGTDTQYF. DNA for the CDR3: TGTGCCAGCAGCCGGACAGGCACAGATACGCAGTATTTT.

This clone was counted many times. The chain employs TRBV7-2 and TRBJ1-2, with a possible D match to TRBD1 (5 bases). This CDR3 has 11 amino acids. V lost 3 bases and J 8 bases, leaving 7 bases between the germline ends. CDR1 SGHTA and CDR2 FQGNSA come from the germline V gene. CDR3 in DNA: TGTGCCAGCAGCTTGGGGGGAGGCTACACCTTC. Translating it yields CASSLGGGYTF. Variable domain in full (rest from reference TRBV7-2 and TRBJ1-2): GAGVSQSPSNKVTEKGKDVELRCDPISGHTALYWYRQSLGQGLEFLIYFQGNSAPDKSGLPSDRFSAERTGGSVSTLTIQRTQQEDSAVYLCASSLGGGYTFGSGTRLTVV.

This chain connects TRBV11-2 to TRBJ2-7; 11 nucleotides align to TRBD1. CDR1 is SGHAT and CDR2 is FQNNGV in the germline V gene. V shed 0 bases and J 3 bases; nucleotides not matched to a gene: 4. CDR3 length: 16 residues. CDR3 residues: CASSLDSGTGGYEQYF. The CDR3 DNA reads as TGTGCCAGCAGCTTAGATTCAGGGACAGGGGGCTACGAGCAGTACTTC. Looking up the rest from reference TRBV11-2 and TRBJ2-7 gives the full variable domain: EAGVAQSPRYKIIEKRQSVAFWCNPISGHATLYWYQQILGQGPKLLIQFQNNGVVDDSQLPKDRFSAERLKGVDSTLKIQPAKLEDSAVYLCASSLDSGTGGYEQYFGPGTRLTVT.

This clone was observed a few times. This sequence joins TRBV4-3 and TRBJ1-2; 10 positions agree with TRBD1. The length of the CDR3 is 14 residues. Germline assignment: CDR1 LGHNA and CDR2 YSLEER. With 4 bases clipped from V and 7 bases from J, the junction kept 6 bases outside the gene matches. The CDR3 spells CASSRGTGVGGYTF. The CDR3 DNA follows: TGCGCCAGCAGCCGAGGGACAGGGGTTGGTGGCTACACCTTC.

The chain is built from TRBV7-3 and TRBJ1-1; weak D call: TRBD1 (5 bases). In germline, CDR1 is SGHTA, CDR2 FQGTGA. The V and J ends lost 5 bases and 3 bases respectively, with 16 bases between them. The CDR3 has 15 residues. The CDR3 reads CASSLGGGDYTEAFF. The CDR3 coding sequence is TGTGCCAGCAGCCTTGGGGGAGGGGATTACACTGAAGCTTTCTTT.

The chain uses TRBV29-1 and TRBJ2-2, with D perhaps TRBD2 (6 bases). With 5 bases removed from V and 2 bases from J, the gap between germline ends came to 18 bases. The CDR3 length is 16 residues. CDR1 SQVTM and CDR2 ANQGSEA come from the germline V gene. The CDR3 loop is CSVSPPGGANTGELFF. For the CDR3, the DNA is TGCAGCGTTAGCCCTCCCGGCGGGGCCAACACCGGGGAGCTGTTTTTT.

CDR3 protein: CASSSLGFSEQFF. The CDR3 nucleotides read TGTGCCAGCAGCTCCCTTGGGTTTAGTGAGCAGTTCTTC. This rearrangement joins TRBV7-6 to TRBJ2-1; D gene ambiguous. V lost 4 bases to trimming and J lost 9 bases, with 13 bases between them. The CDR3 is 13 amino acids. CDR1 is SGHVS and CDR2 is FNYEAQ in the germline V gene.

V is TRBV21-1 and J is TRBJ2-7; the D call of TRBD2 is as the table states it, not checked on the DNA. TRBV21-1 is a pseudogene locus. CDR3 length equals 13 residues. In DNA, the CDR3 is TGTGCCAGCAGGGCCTTGGGGGGCTACGAGCAGTACTTC. Its translation: CASRALGGYEQYF.

This clone has more than one count but fewer than ten. This rearrangement joins TRBV2 to TRBJ2-5; D not resolved. The ends were cut back, 2 bases at V and 5 bases at J, with 6 bases in the middle. The CDR3 contains 12 residues. Germline assignment: CDR1 SNHLY and CDR2 FYNNEI. The CDR3 sequence: CASSERTETQYF. The CDR3 DNA sequence: TGTGCCAGCAGTGAACGAACGGAGACCCAGTACTTC.

The chain combines TRBV5-8 with TRBJ2-3, with D hard to call. CDR3 length: 15 amino acids. Germline V CDR1 and CDR2: SGHTS, YDEGEE. V was cut by 1 base and J by 0 bases, with 9 bases left in between. Here the CDR3 reads CASSLSPSSTDTQYF. In DNA, the CDR3 is TGTGCCAGCAGCTTGAGTCCTTCCAGCACAGATACGCAGTATTTT.

This chain uses TRBV5-6 with TRBJ1-2; D perhaps matches TRBD1 (5 bases). The germline V and J ends were trimmed by 1 base and 8 bases, with 12 bases remaining between them. This CDR3 is built from 13 residues. Germline V gene lookup returns CDR1 SGHDT and CDR2 YYEEEE. The CDR3 here is CASSLRGLKGYTF. The CDR3 bases are TGTGCCAGCAGCTTGAGGGGACTGAAGGGCTACACCTTC.

This chain connects TRBV18 to TRBJ2-7; no definite D call. CDR1 KGHSH and CDR2 LQKENI come from the germline V gene. Deletions cut 5 bases from V and 0 bases from J, with 11 bases between. The CDR3 totals 14 residues. Written as DNA, the CDR3 is TGTGCCAGCTCAGACCCCCTCCTCTCCTACGAGCAGTACTTC. Residues: CASSDPLLSYEQYF.

This chain joins TRBV18 and TRBJ2-5; tentative D call: TRBD2 (6 bases). The CDR3 loop spans 15 amino acids. V lost 4 bases and J lost 4, with 16 bases in between. Germline CDR1 reads KGHSH; CDR2 reads LQKENI. The CDR3 sequence is CASSRIPGGSETQYF. CDR3 sequence (DNA): TGTGCCAGCTCACGAATCCCAGGAGGGTCAGAGACCCAGTACTTC.

The chain employs TRBV5-6 and TRBJ2-7; D unresolved. Germline values: CDR1 SGHDT, CDR2 YYEEEE. This CDR3 region has 16 residues. Deletions cut 0 bases from V and 7 bases from J, with 20 bases between. CDR3 coding DNA: TGTGCCAGCAGCTTGGAGAGTAGTGGTATGGGGTCTGAGCAGTACTTC. Translating gives CASSLESSGMGSEQYF.

The chain joins TRBV6-6 to TRBJ2-3; perhaps D is TRBD1 or TRBD2 (6 bases each). Trimming pared 3 bases from V and 6 bases from J, leaving 10 bases between. CDR1 and CDR2 from the germline V gene are MNHNY and SVGAGI (reference sequence). This CDR3 is built from 13 residues. This CDR3 reads CASSYGGLDTQYF. The CDR3 DNA reads TGTGCCAGCAGTTATGGGGGGCTCGATACGCAGTATTTT.

This chain links TRBV5-1 with TRBJ2-1; tentative D call: TRBD2 (7 bases). The CDR3 length is 16 residues. Germline-derived CDR1 and CDR2 are SGHRS and YFSETQ. Trimming removed 3 bases at V and 1 base at J, with 14 bases between. CDR3 residues: CASSWEGELSYNEQFF. CDR3 in DNA: TGCGCCAGCAGCTGGGAGGGGGAGCTTTCCTACAATGAGCAGTTCTTC.